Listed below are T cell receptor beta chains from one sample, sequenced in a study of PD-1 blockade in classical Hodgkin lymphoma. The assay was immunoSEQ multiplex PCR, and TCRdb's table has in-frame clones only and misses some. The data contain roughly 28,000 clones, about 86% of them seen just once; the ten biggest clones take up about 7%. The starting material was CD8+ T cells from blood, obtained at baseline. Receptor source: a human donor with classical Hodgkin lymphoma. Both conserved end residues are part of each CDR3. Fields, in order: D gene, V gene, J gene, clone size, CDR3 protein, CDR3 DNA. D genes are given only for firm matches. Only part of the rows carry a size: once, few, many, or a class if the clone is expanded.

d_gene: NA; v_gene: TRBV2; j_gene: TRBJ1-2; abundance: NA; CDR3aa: CASIRSIRSYTF; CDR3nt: TGTGCCAGCATCCGATCGATCAGAAGCTACACCTTC
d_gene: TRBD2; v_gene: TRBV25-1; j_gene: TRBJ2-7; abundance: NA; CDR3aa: CASSDRLAGSYEQYF; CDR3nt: TGTGCCAGCAGTGACAGACTAGCGGGATCCTACGAGCAGTACTTC
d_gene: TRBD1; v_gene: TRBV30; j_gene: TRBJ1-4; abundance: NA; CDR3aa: CAWTAGGNEKLFF; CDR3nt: TGTGCCTGGACGGCAGGGGGTAATGAAAAACTGTTTTTT
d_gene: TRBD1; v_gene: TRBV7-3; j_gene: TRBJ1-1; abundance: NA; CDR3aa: CASSHRGTEAFF; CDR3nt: TGTGCCAGCAGCCACAGGGGAACTGAAGCTTTCTTT
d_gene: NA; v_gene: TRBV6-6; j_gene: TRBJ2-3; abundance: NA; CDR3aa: CASSYDYGDTQYF; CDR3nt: TGTGCCAGCAGTTACGACTACGGGGATACGCAGTATTTT
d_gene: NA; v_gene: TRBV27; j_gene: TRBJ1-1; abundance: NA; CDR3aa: CASSWGRAGSNTEAFF; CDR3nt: TGTGCCAGCAGTTGGGGCAGGGCGGGGTCGAACACTGAAGCTTTCTTT
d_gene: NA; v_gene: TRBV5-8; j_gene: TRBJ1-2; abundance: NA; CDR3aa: CASSWRFDTF; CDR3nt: TGTGCCAGCAGCTGGCGTTTCGACACCTTC
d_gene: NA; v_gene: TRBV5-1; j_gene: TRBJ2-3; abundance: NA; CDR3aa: CASSREGGLTGTQYF; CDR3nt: TGCGCCAGCAGCCGAGAGGGGGGTCTGACAGGTACGCAGTATTTT
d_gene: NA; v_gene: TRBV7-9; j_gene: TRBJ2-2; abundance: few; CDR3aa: CASSLSPHLRVVEELFF; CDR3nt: TGTGCCAGCAGCTTATCGCCTCACCTCCGGGTGGTAGAGGAGCTGTTTTTT
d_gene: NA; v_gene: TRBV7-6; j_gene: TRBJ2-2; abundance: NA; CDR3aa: CASRFSELGSGELFF; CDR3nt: TGTGCCAGCAGATTCTCCGAGTTGGGCTCCGGGGAGCTGTTTTTT
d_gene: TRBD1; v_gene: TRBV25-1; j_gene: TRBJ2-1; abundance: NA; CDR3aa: CASSAETGDIDNEQFF; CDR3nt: TGTGCCAGCAGTGCCGAGACAGGGGACATAGACAATGAGCAGTTCTTC
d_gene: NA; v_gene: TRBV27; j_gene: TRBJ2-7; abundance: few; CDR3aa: CASSLGGAGEQYF; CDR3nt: TGTGCCAGCAGTTTAGGAGGGGCCGGGGAGCAGTACTTC
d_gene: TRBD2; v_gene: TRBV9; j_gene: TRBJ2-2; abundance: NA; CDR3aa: CASSFRTSGLAGELFF; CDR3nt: TGTGCCAGCAGCTTTCGGACTAGCGGGCTTGCCGGGGAGCTGTTTTTT
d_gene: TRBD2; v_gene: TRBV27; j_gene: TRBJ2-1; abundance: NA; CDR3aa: CASSWSLAATYNEQFF; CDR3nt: TGTGCCAGCAGTTGGTCGCTAGCGGCGACCTACAATGAGCAGTTCTTC
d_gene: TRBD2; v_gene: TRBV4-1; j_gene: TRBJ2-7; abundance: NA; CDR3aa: CASSQETPSGLPYEQYF; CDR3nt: TGCGCCAGCAGCCAAGAAACCCCTAGCGGGCTCCCCTACGAGCAGTACTTC
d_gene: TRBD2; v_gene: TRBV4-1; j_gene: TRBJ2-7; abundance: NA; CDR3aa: CASSQVAGAAEQYF; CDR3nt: TGCGCCAGCAGCCAGGTAGCGGGAGCCGCCGAGCAGTACTTC
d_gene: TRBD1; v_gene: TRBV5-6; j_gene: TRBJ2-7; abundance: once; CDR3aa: CASSLGTGAYEQYF; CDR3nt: TGTGCCAGCAGCTTGGGGACAGGGGCCTACGAGCAGTACTTC
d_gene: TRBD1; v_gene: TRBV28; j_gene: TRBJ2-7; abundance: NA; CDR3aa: CASDPDRVGYEQYF; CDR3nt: TGTGCCAGCGATCCAGACAGGGTAGGCTACGAGCAGTACTTC
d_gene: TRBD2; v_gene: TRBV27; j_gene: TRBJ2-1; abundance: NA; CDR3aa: CASSFRGDEQFF; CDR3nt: TGTGCCAGCAGTTTTCGGGGGGATGAGCAGTTCTTC
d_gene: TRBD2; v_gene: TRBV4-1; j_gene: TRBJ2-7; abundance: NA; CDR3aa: CASSQDFIAGEDYEQYF; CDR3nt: TGCGCCAGCAGCCAAGATTTCATAGCGGGAGAAGACTACGAGCAGTACTTC
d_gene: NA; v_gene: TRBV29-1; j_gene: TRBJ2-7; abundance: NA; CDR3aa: CSVEDQTSYEQYF; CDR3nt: TGCAGCGTTGAAGACCAGACTAGCTACGAGCAGTACTTC
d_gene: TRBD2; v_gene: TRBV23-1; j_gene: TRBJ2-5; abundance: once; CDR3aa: CASSQFSGREETQYF; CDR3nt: TGCGCCAGCAGTCAGTTTAGCGGGAGAGAAGAGACCCAGTACTTC
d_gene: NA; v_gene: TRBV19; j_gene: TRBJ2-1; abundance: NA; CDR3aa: CASRVGSPYNEQFF; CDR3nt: TGTGCCAGTAGGGTCGGGAGCCCCTACAATGAGCAGTTCTTC
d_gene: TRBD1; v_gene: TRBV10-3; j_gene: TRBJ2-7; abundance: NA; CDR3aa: CAISESKRQGVTYEQYF; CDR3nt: TGTGCCATCAGTGAGAGTAAGAGACAGGGGGTTACCTACGAGCAGTACTTC
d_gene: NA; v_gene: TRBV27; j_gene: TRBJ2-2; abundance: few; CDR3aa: CVVGYTGELFF; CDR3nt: TGTGTAGTTGGGTACACCGGGGAGCTGTTTTTT
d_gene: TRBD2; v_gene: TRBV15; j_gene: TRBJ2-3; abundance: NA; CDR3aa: CATSKRDAPTDTQYF; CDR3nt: TGTGCCACCAGCAAGCGGGACGCGCCGACAGATACGCAGTATTTT
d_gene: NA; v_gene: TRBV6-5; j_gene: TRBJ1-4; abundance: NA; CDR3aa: CASSKEPNEKLFF; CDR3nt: TGTGCCAGCAGTAAGGAACCTAATGAAAAACTGTTTTTT
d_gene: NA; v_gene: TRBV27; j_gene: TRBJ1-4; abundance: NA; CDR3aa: CASSLRVSSNEKLFF; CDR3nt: TGTGCCAGCAGTTTAAGGGTATCCAGTAATGAAAAACTGTTTTTT
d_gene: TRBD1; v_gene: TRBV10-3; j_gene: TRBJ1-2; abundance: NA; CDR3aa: CAIRRDRGPSEHGYTF; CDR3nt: TGTGCCATCAGGCGGGACAGGGGGCCTTCGGAGCATGGCTACACCTTC
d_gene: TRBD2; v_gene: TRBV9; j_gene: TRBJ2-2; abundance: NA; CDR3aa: CASSPSGGQAGELFF; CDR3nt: TGTGCCAGCAGCCCCAGCGGGGGGCAGGCCGGGGAGCTGTTTTTT
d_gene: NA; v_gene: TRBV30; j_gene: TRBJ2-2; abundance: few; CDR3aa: CAWSPPGGELFF; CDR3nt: TGTGCCTGGAGTCCCCCTGGCGGGGAGCTGTTTTTT
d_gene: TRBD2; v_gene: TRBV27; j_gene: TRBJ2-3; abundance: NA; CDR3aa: CASRPDWAGGVKDTQYF; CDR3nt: TGTGCCAGCAGACCCGACTGGGCGGGAGGGGTGAAGGATACGCAGTATTTT
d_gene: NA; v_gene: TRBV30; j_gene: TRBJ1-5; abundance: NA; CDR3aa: CAWSETSSNQPQHF; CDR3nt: TGTGCCTGGAGTGAAACCAGTAGCAATCAGCCCCAGCATTTT
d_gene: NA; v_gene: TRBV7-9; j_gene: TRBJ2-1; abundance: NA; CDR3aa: CASTVQGIVEQFF; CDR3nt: TGTGCCAGCACCGTACAGGGTATAGTGGAGCAGTTCTTC
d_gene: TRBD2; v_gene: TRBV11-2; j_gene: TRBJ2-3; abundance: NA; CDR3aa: CASSLVPSGRSTDTQYF; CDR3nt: TGTGCCAGCAGCTTAGTTCCGAGCGGGAGGAGCACAGATACGCAGTATTTT
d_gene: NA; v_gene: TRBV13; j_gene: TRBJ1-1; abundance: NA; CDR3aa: CASSSGRQRVTEAFF; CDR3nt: TGTGCCAGCAGCTCCGGACGACAGCGAGTCACTGAAGCTTTCTTT
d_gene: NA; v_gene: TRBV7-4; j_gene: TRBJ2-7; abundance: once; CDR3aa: CASSPEVNGYSYEQYF; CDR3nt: TGTGCCAGCAGCCCCGAGGTCAACGGCTACTCCTACGAGCAGTACTTC
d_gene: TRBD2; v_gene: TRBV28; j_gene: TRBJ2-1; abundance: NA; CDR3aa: CATHPLAGVNEQFF; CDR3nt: TGTGCCACCCATCCTCTAGCGGGAGTCAATGAGCAGTTCTTC
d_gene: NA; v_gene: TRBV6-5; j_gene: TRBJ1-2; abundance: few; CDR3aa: CASSYSISSGYTF; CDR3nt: TGTGCCAGCAGTTACTCGATCAGCTCAGGCTACACCTTC
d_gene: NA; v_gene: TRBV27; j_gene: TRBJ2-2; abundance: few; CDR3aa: CASSPRASANTGELFF; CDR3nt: TGTGCCAGCAGCCCGCGGGCAAGCGCGAACACCGGGGAGCTGTTTTTT
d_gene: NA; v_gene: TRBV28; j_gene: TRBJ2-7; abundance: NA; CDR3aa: CASSERGREQYF; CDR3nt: TGTGCCAGCAGCGAAAGAGGGCGGGAGCAGTACTTC
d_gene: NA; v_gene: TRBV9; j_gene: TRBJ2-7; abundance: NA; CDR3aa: CASSPPSSYEQYF; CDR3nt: TGTGCCAGCAGCCCTCCTAGCTCCTACGAGCAGTACTTC